The T cell receptor (beta chain) under discussion was sequenced for a study of long-term antiretroviral therapy in people with HIV. The study, taken as a whole, reports: Clones with expansion before ART led the repertoire at all time points. Subsequent to ART, diversity was augmented yet persisted below that of transplant donor controls.

About this clone itself: Its matching antigen is unknown.

The J segment lost 3 bases and the V segment lost 2 bases, leaving 11 bases of the junction unmatched. Germline values: CDR1 SGDLS, CDR2 YYNGEE. This CDR3 region has 20 residues. An immunoSEQ assay, version v3.0, was performed at survey level. The table came from immunoSEQ multiplex PCR; TCRdb's copy has only in-frame clones and leaves some out. This sample has roughly 18,000 clones, with about nine tenths found just once. Per donor, a minimum of one pre-ART and a minimum of two post-ART PBMC samples were available. The material sequenced was unsorted PBMCs, taken 3 years after starting antiretroviral therapy. This sequence originates from a man in his forties or fifties with HIV. The V and J genes are TRBV9 and TRBJ2-2; 15 positions match TRBD2. The CDR3 sequence is CASSVPPGLAGGPDTGELFF. The CDR3 DNA is TGTGCCAGCAGCGTTCCCCCAGGACTAGCGGGGGGGCCGGACACCGGGGAGCTGTTTTTT.